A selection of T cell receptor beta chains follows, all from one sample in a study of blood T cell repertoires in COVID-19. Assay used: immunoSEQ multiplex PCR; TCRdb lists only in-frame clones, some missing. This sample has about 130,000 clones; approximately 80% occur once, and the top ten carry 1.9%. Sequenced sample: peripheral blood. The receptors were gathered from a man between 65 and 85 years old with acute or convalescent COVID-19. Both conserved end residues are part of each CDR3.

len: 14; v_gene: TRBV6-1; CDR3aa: CASSDPGVNSPLHF
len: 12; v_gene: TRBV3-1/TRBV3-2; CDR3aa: CASSRGGTEAFF
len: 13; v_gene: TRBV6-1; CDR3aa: CASSQDRAYEQYF
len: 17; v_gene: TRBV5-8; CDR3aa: CASSLAQDTTNTGELFF
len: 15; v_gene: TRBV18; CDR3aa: CASSLQGTFTDTQYF
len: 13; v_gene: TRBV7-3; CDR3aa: CASSSGSRETQYF
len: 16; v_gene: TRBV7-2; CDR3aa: CASSSGLAGGRNEQFF
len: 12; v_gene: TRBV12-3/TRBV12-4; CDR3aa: CASSTGGTEAFF
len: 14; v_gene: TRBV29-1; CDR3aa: CSVEVTSGGETQYF
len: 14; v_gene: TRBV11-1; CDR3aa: CASRFRSPTDTQYF
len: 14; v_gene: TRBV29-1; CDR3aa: CSVAKGQGAETQYF
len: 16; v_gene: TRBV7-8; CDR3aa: CASSSRGQAINYGYTF
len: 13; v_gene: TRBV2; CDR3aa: CASVREPNEKLFF
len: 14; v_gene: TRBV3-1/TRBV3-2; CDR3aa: CASSLRWGRDEQYF
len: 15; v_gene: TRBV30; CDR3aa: CALQDRGGINQPQHF
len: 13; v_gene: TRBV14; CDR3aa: CASSQGQQETQYF
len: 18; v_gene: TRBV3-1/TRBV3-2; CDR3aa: CASSPGTGGLATNEKLFF
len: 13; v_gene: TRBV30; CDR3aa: CALQGVYNSPLHF
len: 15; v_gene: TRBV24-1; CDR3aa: CATSTMTGSVTEAFF
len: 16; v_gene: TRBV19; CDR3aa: CASSIGSLRGTGELFF
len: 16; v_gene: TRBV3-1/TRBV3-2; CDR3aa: CASSSRDRLMNYGYTF
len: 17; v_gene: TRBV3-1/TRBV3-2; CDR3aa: CASSPWTSGLSSYEQYF
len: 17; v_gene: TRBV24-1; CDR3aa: CATSDPTDRGKRQPQHF
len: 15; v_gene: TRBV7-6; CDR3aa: CASSLASWGGQPQHF
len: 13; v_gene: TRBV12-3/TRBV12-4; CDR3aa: CASSFGQGLSYTF
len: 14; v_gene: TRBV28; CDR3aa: CASSLTGGDTEAFF
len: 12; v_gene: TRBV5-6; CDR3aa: CASSPNFYEQYF
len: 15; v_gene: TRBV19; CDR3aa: CASSLGGAPNQPQHF
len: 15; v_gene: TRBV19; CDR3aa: CASSTTTGGAYGYTF
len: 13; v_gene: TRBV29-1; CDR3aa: CSASTGGDTEAFF
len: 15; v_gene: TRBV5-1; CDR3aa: CASSEQGAPGQPQHF
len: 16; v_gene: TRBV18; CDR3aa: CASSPRTGSVNTEAFF
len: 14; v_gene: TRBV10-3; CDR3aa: CAIRDETGGTEAFF
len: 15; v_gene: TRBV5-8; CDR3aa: CASSHLDRGGDTQYF
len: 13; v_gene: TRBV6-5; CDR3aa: CASRDTSTDTQYF
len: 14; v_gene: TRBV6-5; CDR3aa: CASQPGATNEKLFF
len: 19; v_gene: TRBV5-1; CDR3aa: CASSFSGRTASSYNSPLHF
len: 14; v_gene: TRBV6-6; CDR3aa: CASTQEGQVYGYTF
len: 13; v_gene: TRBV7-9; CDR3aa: CASSLRENTEAFF
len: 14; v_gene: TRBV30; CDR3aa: CAWSVSEGNYGYTF
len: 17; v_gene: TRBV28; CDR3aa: CASSSYWTGRTGNTIYF
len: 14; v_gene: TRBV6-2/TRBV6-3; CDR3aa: CASSDRHMGDTQYF
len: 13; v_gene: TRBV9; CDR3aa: CASSVANRPPLHF
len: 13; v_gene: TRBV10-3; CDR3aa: CAIKGAGTGELFF
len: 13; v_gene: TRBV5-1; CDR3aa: CASSNRGENGYTF
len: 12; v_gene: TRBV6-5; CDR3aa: CASNINGFEQFF
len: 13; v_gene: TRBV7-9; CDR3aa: CASSLGRDGELFF
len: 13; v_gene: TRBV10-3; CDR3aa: CAISGPVGGELFF
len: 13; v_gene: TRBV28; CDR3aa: CASSVGSEVGYTF
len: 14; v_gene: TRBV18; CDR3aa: CASSPGTSGRPQHF
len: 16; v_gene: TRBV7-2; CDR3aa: CASSQRGTGYFREQYF
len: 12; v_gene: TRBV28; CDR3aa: CASSPLRQPQHF
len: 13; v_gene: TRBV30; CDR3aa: CAQEGSYNSPLHF
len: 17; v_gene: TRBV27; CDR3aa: CASSRYGAATLNYGYTF